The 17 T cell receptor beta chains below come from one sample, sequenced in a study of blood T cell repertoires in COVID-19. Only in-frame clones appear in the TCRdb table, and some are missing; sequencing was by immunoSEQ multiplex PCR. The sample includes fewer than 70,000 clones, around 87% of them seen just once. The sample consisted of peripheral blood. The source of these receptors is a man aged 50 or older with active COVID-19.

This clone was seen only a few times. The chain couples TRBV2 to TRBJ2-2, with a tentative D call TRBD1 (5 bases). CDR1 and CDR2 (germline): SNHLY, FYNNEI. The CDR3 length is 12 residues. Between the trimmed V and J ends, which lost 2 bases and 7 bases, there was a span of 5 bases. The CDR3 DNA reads TGTGCCAGCAGTGAAACAGGCGGGGAGCTGTTTTTT. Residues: CASSETGGELFF.

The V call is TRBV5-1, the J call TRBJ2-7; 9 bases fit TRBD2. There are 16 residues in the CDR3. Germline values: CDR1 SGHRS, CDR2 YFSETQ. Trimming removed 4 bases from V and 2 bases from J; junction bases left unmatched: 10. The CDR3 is CASSADSGGTPYEQYF. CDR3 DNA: TGCGCCAGCAGCGCTGATAGCGGGGGAACACCCTACGAGCAGTACTTC.

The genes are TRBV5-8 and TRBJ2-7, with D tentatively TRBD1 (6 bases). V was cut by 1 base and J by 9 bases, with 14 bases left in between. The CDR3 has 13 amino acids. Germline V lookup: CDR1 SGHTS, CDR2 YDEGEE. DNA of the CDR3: TGTGCCAGCAGCTTGCCGGGACATATAGGGCAGTACTTC. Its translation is CASSLPGHIGQYF.

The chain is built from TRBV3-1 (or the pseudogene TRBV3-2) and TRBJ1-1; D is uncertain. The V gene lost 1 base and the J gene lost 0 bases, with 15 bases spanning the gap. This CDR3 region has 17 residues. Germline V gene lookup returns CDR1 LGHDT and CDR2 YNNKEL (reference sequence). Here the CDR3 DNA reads TGTGCCAGCAGCCAAGTTTCGGGTCCTCTTCTGAACACTGAAGCTTTCTTT. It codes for CASSQVSGPLLNTEAFF.

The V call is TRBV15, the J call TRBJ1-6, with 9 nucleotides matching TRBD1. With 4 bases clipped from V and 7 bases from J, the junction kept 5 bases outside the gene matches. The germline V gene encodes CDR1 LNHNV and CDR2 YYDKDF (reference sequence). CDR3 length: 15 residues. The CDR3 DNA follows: TGTGCCACCAGCAAGGACGGACAGGGGAATTCACCCCTCCACTTT. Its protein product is CATSKDGQGNSPLHF.

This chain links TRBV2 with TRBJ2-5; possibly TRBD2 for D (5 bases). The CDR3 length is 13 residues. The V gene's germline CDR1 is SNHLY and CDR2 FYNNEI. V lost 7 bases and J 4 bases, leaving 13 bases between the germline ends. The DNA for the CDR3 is TGTGCCAGCATGGCAACTAGTGGAGAGACCCAGTACTTC. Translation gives CASMATSGETQYF.

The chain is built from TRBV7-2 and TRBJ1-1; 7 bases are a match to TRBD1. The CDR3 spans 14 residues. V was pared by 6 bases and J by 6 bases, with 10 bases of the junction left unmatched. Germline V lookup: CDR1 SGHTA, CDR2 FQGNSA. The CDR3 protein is CASSFRQGFSEAFF. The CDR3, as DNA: TGTGCCAGCAGTTTTAGACAGGGTTTCTCTGAAGCTTTCTTT.

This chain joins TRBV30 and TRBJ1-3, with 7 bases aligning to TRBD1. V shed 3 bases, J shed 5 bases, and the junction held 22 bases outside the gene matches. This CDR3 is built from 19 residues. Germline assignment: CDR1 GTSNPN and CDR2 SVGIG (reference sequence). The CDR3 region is CAWSIRQGPGLVVRNTIYF. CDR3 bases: TGTGCCTGGAGCATAAGACAGGGTCCAGGTCTAGTAGTACGAAACACCATATATTTT.

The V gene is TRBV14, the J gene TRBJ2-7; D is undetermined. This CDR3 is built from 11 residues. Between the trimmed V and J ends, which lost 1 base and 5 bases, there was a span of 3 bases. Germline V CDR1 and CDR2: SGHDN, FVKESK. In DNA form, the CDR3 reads TGTGCCAGCAGCCAAGGAGACGAGCAGTACTTC. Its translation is CASSQGDEQYF. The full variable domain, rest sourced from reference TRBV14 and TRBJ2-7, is EAGVTQFPSHSVIEKGQTVTLRCDPISGHDNLYWYRRVMGKEIKFLLHFVKESKQDESGMPNNRFLAERTGGTYSTLKVQPAELEDSGVYFCASSQGDEQYFGPGTRLTVT.

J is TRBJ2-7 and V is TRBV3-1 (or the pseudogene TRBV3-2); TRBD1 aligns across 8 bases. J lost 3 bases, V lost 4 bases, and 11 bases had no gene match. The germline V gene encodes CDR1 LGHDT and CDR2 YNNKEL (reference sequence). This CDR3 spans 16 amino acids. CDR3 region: CASSPSGDRPRYEQYF. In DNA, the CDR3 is TGTGCCAGCAGCCCCTCCGGGGACAGGCCGCGCTACGAGCAGTACTTC.

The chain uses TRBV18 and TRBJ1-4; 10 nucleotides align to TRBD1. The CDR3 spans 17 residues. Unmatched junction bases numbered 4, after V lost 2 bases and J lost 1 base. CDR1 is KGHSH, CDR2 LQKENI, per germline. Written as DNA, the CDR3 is TGTGCCAGCTCACCATCAGACAGGGGGCGAACTAATGAAAAACTGTTTTTT. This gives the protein CASSPSDRGRTNEKLFF.

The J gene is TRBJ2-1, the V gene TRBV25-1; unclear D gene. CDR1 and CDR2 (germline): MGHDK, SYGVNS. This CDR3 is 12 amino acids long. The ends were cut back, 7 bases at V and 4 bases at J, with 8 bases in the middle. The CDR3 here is CASKSPYNEQFF. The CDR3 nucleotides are TGTGCCAGCAAGAGTCCGTACAATGAGCAGTTCTTC.

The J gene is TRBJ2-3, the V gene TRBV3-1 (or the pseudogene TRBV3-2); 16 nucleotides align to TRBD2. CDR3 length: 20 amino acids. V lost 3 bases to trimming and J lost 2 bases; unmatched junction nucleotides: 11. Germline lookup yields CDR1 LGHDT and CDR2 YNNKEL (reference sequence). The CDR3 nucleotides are TGTGCCAGCAGCCATTATCTGGGACTAGCGGGAGGGCCCGCCACAGATACGCAGTATTTT. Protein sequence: CASSHYLGLAGGPATDTQYF.

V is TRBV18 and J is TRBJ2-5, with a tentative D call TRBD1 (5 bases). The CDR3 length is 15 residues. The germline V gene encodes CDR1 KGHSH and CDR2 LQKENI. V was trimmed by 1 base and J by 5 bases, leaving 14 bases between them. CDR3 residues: CASSPRSGPLETQYF. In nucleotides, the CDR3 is TGTGCCAGCTCACCACGGTCAGGGCCGCTGGAGACCCAGTACTTC.

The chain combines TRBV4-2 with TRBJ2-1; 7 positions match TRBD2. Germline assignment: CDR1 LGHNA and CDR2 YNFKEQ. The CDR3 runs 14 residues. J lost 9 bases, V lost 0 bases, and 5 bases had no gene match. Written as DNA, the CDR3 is TGTGCCAGCAGCCAAGATACGGGGGGAGGTGAGCAGTTCTTC. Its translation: CASSQDTGGGEQFF.

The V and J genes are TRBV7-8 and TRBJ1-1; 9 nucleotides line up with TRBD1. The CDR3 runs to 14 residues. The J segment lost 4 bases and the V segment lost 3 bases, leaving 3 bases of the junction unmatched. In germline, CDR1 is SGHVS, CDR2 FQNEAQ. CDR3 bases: TGTGCCAGCAGCTTCTCGACAGGGGGCACTGAAGCTTTCTTT. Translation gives CASSFSTGGTEAFF.

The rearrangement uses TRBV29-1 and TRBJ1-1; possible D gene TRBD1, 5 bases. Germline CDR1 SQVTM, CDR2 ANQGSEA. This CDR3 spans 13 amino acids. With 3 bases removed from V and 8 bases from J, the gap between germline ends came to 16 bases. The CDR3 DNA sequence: TGCAGCGTTGAGGAACTGCCTGGGGGGGAAGCTTTCTTT. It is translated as CSVEELPGGEAFF.